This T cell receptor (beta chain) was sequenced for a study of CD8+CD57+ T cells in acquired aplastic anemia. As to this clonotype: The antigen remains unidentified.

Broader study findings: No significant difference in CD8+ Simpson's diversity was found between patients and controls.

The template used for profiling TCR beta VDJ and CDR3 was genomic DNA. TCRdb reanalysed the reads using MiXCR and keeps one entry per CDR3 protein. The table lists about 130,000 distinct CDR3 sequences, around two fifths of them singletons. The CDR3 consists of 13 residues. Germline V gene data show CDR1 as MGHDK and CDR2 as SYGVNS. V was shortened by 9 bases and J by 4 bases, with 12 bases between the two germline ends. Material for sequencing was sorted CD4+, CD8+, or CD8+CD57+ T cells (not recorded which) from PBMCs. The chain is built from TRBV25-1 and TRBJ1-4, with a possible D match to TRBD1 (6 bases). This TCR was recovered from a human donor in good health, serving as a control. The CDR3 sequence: CASKPGVNEKLFF. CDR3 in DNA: TGTGCCAGTAAGCCAGGGGTTAATGAAAAACTGTTTTTT.